The clone carrying this T cell receptor (beta chain) was observed a few times. Antigen specificity is unknown. The TCR cDNA carried a universal primer site and UMIs from 5'RACE template switching. TCRdb processed the 5' RACE reads anew with MiXCR; each CDR3 protein has one entry. The sample lists over 300,000 distinct CDR3 sequences; around 3.6% were seen once. These data belong to a study of T cells after yellow fever vaccination. Broader study findings: Post-booster reappearance was seen for most primary-vaccination clones (about 95% CD4, around 90% CD8).

Germline V gene sequence: CDR1 DFQATT, CDR2 SNEGSKA (reference sequence). The CDR3 contains 14 residues. V was cut by 6 bases and J by 1 base, with 14 bases left in between. The sample consisted of PBMCs, taken on the day of the yellow fever booster vaccination. The source of this sequence is a man between 18 and 35 years old who received the YFV17D yellow fever vaccine. The chain employs TRBV20-1 and TRBJ2-3; possibly TRBD2 for D (5 bases). Written as DNA, the CDR3 is TGCAGTGCCCGGGGTAGTGTAGGCACAGATACGCAGTATTTT. It specifies CSARGSVGTDTQYF.